These 18 T cell receptor beta chains were all obtained from the same sample, sequenced in a study of shared clonotypes between healthy human individuals. Generated by immunoSEQ multiplex PCR, the TCRdb table keeps only in-frame clones and is missing some. Of over a million clones listed, about four fifths are singletons. The specimen was memory CD4+ T cells from PBMCs. Subset indicated: CD45RA-negative fraction. The source of these receptors is a man younger than 35 in good health. Some clones in this sample may be carry-over from other donors' samples.

This chain joins TRBV11-2 and TRBJ2-5; D uncertain. The V gene lost 1 base and the J gene lost 5 bases, with 23 bases spanning the gap. CDR1 SGHAT and CDR2 FQNNGV come from the germline V gene. This CDR3 region has 18 residues. The CDR3 spells CASSLVDVRAPFGETQYF. The CDR3 DNA follows: TGTGCCAGCAGCTTAGTGGATGTCCGGGCCCCCTTCGGGGAGACCCAGTACTTC.

On this clone itself: This sample includes further DNA sequences coding for the same CDR3. The V call is TRBV15, the J call TRBJ2-1; D remains unclear. The CDR3 sequence is 12 residues long. CDR1 is LNHNV, CDR2 YYDKDF, per germline (reference sequence). V lost 0 bases, J lost 10 bases, and 7 bases lay in between. CDR3 DNA sequence: TGTGCCACCAGCAGAGATCGAGGAGAGCAGTTCTTC. The encoded protein is CATSRDRGEQFF.

This sequence joins TRBV29-1 and TRBJ2-1; D tentatively fits TRBD1 or TRBD2 (7 bases each). The CDR3 runs 13 residues. V lost 6 bases and J 3 bases, leaving 12 bases between the germline ends. In germline, CDR1 is SQVTM, CDR2 ANQGSEA. CDR3 coding DNA: TGCAGCGTACCAGGGGGGGGCTACAATGAGCAGTTCTTC. Translation gives CSVPGGGYNEQFF.

The gene calls are TRBV29-1 and TRBJ1-2, with D unclear. V was cut by 0 bases and J by 4 bases, with 6 bases left in between. Germline CDR1 SQVTM, CDR2 ANQGSEA. The CDR3 runs 12 residues. CDR3 DNA: TGCAGCGTTGAAGAGGTGGGCTATGGCTACACCTTC. Protein: CSVEEVGYGYTF. The full variable domain, in which reference TRBV29-1 and TRBJ1-2 provide the parts outside the CDR3, is SAVISQKPSRDICQRGTSLTIQCQVDSQVTMMFWYRQQPGQSLTLIATANQGSEATYESGFVIDKFPISRPNLTFSTLTVSNMSPEDSSIYLCSVEEVGYGYTFGSGTRLTVV.

V gene TRBV10-1 combines with J gene TRBJ2-2; 7 bases map to TRBD1. V shed 10 bases, J shed 5 bases, and the junction held 7 bases outside the gene matches. Germline values: CDR1 WNHNN, CDR2 SYGVQD (reference sequence). This CDR3 contains 13 residues. This CDR3 reads CATRQGGTGELFF. CDR3 in DNA: TGCGCCACCCGACAGGGTGGTACCGGGGAGCTGTTTTTT.

The V call is TRBV9, the J call TRBJ1-3, with 8 bases that match TRBD1. This CDR3 comprises 15 residues. V dropped 1 base and J dropped 2; count of bases not matched to a gene: 2. In germline, CDR1 is SGDLS, CDR2 YYNGEE. This CDR3 is CASSVTGGAGNTIYF. The CDR3 nucleotides are TGTGCCAGCAGCGTAACAGGGGGTGCTGGAAACACCATATATTTT.

The CDR3: CASSPPLGLNTGELFF. CDR3 nucleotide sequence: TGTGCCAGCAGCCCTCCGCTAGGGCTTAACACCGGGGAGCTGTTTTTT. The chain uses TRBV7-2 and TRBJ2-2; no clear D. CDR3 size: 16 residues. CDR1 and CDR2 (germline): SGHTA, FQGNSA. V dropped 5 bases and J dropped 2 bases, with 15 bases sitting between them.

This clone was seen a handful of times. V gene TRBV4-2 combines with J gene TRBJ2-3; D is uncertain. CDR3 length: 14 residues. V lost 3 bases and J lost 4, with 11 bases in between. Germline V CDR1 and CDR2: LGHNA, YNFKEQ. CDR3 DNA sequence: TGTGCCAGCAGCCAGGTGGAGTTGGCAGATACGCAGTATTTT. The encoded protein is CASSQVELADTQYF.

V is TRBV19 and J is TRBJ1-5, with D possibly TRBD1 on 6 matching bases. V was trimmed by 6 bases and J by 0 bases, leaving 9 bases between them. Germline V gene data show CDR1 as LNHDA and CDR2 as SQIVND (reference sequence). The CDR3 extends over 14 amino acids. The DNA for the CDR3 is TGTGCCAGTAGCCCAGGGGTTAGCAATCAGCCCCAGCATTTT. Translation: CASSPGVSNQPQHF.

This clone occurred once. The chain has TRBV7-2 and TRBJ2-5; TRBD1 is a possible D gene (5 bases). The CDR3 covers 13 residues. V lost 5 bases, J lost 2 bases, and 9 bases lay in between. Per the germline V gene, CDR1 is SGHTA and CDR2 is FQGNSA. The CDR3 loop reads CASSPRVQETQYF. CDR3 DNA sequence: TGTGCCAGCAGCCCCAGGGTACAAGAGACCCAGTACTTC. The full variable domain, with the rest looked up from reference TRBV7-2 and TRBJ2-5, is GAGVSQSPSNKVTEKGKDVELRCDPISGHTALYWYRQSLGQGLEFLIYFQGNSAPDKSGLPSDRFSAERTGGSVSTLTIQRTQQEDSAVYLCASSPRVQETQYFGPGTRLLVL.

For this clone: This CDR3 is also generated by other DNA sequences in the sample. In nucleotides, the CDR3 is TGTGCCAGCAGCTTAGCCGGGGGAGAGACCCAGTACTTC. Amino acid sequence: CASSLAGGETQYF. V and J are TRBV7-9 and TRBJ2-5; the D gene is possibly TRBD2 (6 bases). Trimming left V 0 bases short and J 4 bases short, with 6 bases between. Germline CDR1 reads SEHNR; CDR2 reads FQNEAQ (reference sequence). This CDR3 has 13 residues.

The chain links TRBV6-1 to TRBJ1-2; D might be TRBD1 (5 bases). The CDR3 is 16 amino acids. Trimming cost V 3 bases and J 3 bases, with 17 bases left between them. CDR1 is MNHNS and CDR2 is SASEGT in the germline V gene. The CDR3 DNA follows: TGTGCCAGCAGTGATGAGGGTCTAGAGGGACACTATGGCTACACCTTC. Translated, it gives CASSDEGLEGHYGYTF.

This chain links TRBV27 with TRBJ1-3, with D possibly matching TRBD1 (5 bases). Trimming left V 2 bases short and J 4 bases short, with 15 bases between. CDR3 size: 16 residues. Germline V gives CDR1 MNHEY, CDR2 SMNVEV (reference sequence). The CDR3 spells CASSLRGVATGNTIYF. The CDR3 DNA reads as TGTGCCAGCAGTTTACGGGGGGTGGCGACCGGAAACACCATATATTTT.

The chain carries TRBV7-9 and TRBJ1-2; D is uncertain. CDR1 and CDR2 (germline): SEHNR, FQNEAQ (reference sequence). V lost 5 bases and J lost 7, with 11 bases in between. There are 12 residues in the CDR3. The CDR3 loop reads CASSPQRGGYTF. Written as DNA, the CDR3 is TGTGCCAGCAGCCCACAGCGGGGTGGCTACACCTTC.

The rearrangement links TRBV5-4 to TRBJ1-4, with TRBD1 identical over 11 bases. V lost 4 bases and J lost 4; bases outside the gene matches: 12. The CDR3 extends over 18 amino acids. Germline-derived CDR1 and CDR2 are SGHNT and YYREEE (reference sequence). DNA of the CDR3: TGTGCCAGCAGCATTCACCGGGACAGGGGGACGATTAATGAAAAACTGTTTTTT. This translates into CASSIHRDRGTINEKLFF.

V is TRBV4-2 and J is TRBJ2-7, with 12 bases matching TRBD2. Trimming at V came to 3 bases and at J to 2 bases, leaving 5 bases not matched to a gene. Looked up from germline, CDR1 is LGHNA and CDR2 is YNFKEQ. There are 16 residues in the CDR3. The CDR3 loop reads CASSHPRLAGAYEQYF. In nucleotides, the CDR3 is TGTGCCAGCAGCCATCCCAGACTAGCGGGGGCCTACGAGCAGTACTTC.

This clone appeared once. The rearrangement joins TRBV15 to TRBJ2-1; 15 bases match TRBD2. This CDR3 is built from 16 residues. The J segment lost 15 bases and the V segment lost 0 bases, leaving 9 bases of the junction unmatched. The germline gives CDR1 LNHNV, CDR2 YYDKDF (reference sequence). CDR3 region: CATSRDGLAGGPDAFF. The DNA for the CDR3 is TGTGCCACCAGCAGAGATGGACTAGCGGGAGGGCCCGACGCGTTCTTC.

The V call is TRBV11-3, the J call TRBJ2-1; 11 bases line up with TRBD2. CDR3 length: 15 residues. The V gene's germline CDR1 is SGHNT and CDR2 YENEEA. V was pared by 1 base and J by 13 bases, with 9 bases of the junction left unmatched. CDR3 DNA sequence: TGTGCCAGCAGCTTAGGAGTAGCGGGAGGGCTACAACAGTTCTTC. It is translated as CASSLGVAGGLQQFF.